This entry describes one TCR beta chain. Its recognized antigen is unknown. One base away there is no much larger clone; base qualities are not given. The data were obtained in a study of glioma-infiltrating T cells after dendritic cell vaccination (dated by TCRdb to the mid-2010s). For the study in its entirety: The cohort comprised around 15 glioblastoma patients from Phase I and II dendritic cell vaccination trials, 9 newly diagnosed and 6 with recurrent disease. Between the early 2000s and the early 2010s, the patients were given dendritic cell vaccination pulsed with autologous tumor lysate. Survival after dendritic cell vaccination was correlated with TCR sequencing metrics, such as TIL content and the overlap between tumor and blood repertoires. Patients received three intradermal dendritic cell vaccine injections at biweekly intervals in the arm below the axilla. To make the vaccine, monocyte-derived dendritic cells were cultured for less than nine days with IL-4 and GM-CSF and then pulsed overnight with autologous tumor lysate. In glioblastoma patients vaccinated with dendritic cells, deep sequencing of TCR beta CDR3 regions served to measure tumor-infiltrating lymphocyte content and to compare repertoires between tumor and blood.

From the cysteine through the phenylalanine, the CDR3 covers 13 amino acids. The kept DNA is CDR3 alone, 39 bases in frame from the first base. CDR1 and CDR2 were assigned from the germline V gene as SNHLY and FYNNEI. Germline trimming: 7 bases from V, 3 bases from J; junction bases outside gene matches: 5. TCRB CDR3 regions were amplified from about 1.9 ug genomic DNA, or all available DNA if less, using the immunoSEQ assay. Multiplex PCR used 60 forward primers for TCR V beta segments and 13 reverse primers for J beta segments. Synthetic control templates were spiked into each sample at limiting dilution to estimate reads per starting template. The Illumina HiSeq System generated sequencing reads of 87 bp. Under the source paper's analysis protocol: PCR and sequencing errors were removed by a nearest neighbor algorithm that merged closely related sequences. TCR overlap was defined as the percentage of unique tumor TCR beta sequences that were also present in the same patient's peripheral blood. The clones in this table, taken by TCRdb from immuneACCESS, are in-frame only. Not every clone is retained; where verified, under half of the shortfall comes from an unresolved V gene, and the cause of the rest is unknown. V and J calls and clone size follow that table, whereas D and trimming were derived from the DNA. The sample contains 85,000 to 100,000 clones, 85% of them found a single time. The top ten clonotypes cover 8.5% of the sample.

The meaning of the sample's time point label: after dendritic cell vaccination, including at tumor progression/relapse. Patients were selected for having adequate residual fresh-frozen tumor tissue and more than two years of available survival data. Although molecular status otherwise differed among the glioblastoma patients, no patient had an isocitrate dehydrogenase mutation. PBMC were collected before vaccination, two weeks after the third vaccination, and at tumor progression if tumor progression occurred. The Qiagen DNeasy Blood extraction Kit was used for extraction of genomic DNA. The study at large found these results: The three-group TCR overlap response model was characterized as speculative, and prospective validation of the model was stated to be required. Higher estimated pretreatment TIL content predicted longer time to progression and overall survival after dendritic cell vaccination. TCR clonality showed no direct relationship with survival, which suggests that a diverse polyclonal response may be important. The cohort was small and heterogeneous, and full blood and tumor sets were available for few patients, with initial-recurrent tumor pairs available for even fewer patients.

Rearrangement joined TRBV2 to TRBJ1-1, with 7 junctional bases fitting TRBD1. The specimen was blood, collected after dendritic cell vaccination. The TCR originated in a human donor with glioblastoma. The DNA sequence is TGTGCCAGCATCAACGACAGGGACACTGAAGCTTTCTTT. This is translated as CASINDRDTEAFF.